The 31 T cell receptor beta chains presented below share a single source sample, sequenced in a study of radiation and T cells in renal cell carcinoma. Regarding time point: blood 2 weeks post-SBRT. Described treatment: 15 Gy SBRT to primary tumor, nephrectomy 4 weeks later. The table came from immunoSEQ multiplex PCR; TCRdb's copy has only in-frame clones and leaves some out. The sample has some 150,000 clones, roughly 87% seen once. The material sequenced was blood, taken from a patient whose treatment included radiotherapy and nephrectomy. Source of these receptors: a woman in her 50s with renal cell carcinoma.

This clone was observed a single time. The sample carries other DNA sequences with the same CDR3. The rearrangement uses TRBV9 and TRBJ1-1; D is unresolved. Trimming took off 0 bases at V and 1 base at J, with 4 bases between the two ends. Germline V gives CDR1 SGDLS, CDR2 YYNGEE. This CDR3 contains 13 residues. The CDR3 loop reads CASSVAGNTEAFF. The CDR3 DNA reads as TGTGCCAGCAGCGTAGCAGGGAACACTGAAGCTTTCTTT.

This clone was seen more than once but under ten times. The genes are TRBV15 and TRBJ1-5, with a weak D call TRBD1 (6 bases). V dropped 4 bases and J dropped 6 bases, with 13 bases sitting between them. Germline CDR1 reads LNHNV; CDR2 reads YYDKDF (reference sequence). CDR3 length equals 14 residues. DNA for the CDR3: TGTGCCACCAGCAACGCAGGGGAGGTTCAGCCCCAGCATTTT. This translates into CATSNAGEVQPQHF.

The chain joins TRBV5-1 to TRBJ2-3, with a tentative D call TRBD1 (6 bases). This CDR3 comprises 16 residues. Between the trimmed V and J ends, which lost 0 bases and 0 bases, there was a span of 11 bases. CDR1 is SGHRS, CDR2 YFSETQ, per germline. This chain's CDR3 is CASSLVGTPSTDTQYF. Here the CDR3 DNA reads TGCGCCAGCAGCTTGGTTGGGACACCTAGCACAGATACGCAGTATTTT. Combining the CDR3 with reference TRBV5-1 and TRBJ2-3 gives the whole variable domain KAGVTQTPRYLIKTRGQQVTLSCSPISGHRSVSWYQQTPGQGLQFLFEYFSETQRNKGNFPGRFSGRQFSNSRSEMNVSTLELGDSALYLCASSLVGTPSTDTQYFGPGTRLTVL.

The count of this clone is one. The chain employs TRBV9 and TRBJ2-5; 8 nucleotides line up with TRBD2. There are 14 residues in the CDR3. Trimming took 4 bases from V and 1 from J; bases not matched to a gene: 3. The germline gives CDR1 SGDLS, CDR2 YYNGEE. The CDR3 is CASSPRGGQETQYF. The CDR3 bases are TGTGCCAGCAGCCCCCGGGGGGGCCAAGAGACCCAGTACTTC. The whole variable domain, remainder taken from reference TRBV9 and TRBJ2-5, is DSGVTQTPKHLITATGQRVTLRCSPRSGDLSVYWYQQSLDQGLQFLIQYYNGEERAKGNILERFSAQQFPDLHSELNLSSLELGDSALYFCASSPRGGQETQYFGPGTRLLVL.

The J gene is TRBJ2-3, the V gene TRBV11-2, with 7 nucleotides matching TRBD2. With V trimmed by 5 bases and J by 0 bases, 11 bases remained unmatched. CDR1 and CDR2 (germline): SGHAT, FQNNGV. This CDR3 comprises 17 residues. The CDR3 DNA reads TGTGCCAGCAGCCCTAGCATCCCCGGGGGGAGCACAGATACGCAGTATTTT. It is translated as CASSPSIPGGSTDTQYF. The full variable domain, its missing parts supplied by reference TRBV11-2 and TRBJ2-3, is EAGVAQSPRYKIIEKRQSVAFWCNPISGHATLYWYQQILGQGPKLLIQFQNNGVVDDSQLPKDRFSAERLKGVDSTLKIQPAKLEDSAVYLCASSPSIPGGSTDTQYFGPGTRLTVL.

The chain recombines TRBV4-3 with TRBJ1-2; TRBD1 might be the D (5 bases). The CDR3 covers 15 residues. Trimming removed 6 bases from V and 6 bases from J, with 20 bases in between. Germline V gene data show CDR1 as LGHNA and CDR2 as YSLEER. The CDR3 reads CASSRAGTAADGYTF. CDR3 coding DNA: TGCGCCAGCAGTCGAGCCGGGACGGCAGCCGATGGCTACACCTTC.

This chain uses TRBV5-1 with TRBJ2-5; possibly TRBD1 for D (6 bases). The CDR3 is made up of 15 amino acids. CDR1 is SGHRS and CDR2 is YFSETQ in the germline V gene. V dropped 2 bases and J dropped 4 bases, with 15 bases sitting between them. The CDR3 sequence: CASSFGTPRRETQYF. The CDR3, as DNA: TGCGCCAGCAGCTTCGGGACACCCAGGCGAGAGACCCAGTACTTC.

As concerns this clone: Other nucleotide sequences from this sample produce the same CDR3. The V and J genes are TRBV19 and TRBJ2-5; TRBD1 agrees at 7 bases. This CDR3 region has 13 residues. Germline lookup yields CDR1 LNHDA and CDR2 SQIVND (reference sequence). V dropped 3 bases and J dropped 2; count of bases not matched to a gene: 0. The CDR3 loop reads CASSMGQQETQYF. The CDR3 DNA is TGTGCCAGTAGTATGGGACAGCAAGAGACCCAGTACTTC.

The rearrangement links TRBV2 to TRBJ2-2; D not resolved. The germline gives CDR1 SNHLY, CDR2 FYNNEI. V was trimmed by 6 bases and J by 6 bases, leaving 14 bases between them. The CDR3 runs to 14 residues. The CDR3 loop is CASSESRSAGELFF. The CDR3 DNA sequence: TGTGCCAGCAGCGAATCAAGGAGCGCCGGGGAGCTGTTTTTT.

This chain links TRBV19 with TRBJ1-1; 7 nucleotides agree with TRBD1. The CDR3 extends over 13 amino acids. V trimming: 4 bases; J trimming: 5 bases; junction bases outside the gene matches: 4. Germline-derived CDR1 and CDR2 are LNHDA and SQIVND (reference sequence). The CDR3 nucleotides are TGTGCCAGTAGTACCTGGACAGGAACTGAAGCTTTCTTT. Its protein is CASSTWTGTEAFF. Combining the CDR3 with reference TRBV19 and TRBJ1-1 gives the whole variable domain DGGITQSPKYLFRKEGQNVTLSCEQNLNHDAMYWYRQDPGQGLRLIYYSQIVNDFQKGDIAEGYSVSREKKESFPLTVTSAQKNPTAFYLCASSTWTGTEAFFGQGTRLTVV.

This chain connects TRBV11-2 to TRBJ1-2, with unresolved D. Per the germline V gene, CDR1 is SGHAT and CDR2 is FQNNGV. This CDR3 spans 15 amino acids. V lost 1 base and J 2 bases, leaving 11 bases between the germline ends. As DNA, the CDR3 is TGTGCCAGCAGCTTAGGGACCGATATGAACTATGGCTACACCTTC. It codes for CASSLGTDMNYGYTF.

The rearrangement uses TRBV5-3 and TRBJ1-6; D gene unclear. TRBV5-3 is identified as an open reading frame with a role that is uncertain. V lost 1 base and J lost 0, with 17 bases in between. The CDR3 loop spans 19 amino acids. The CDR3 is CARSLRVTQRSSYNSPLHF. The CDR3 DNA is TGTGCCAGAAGCTTGAGGGTTACACAGCGAAGCTCCTATAATTCACCCCTCCACTTT.

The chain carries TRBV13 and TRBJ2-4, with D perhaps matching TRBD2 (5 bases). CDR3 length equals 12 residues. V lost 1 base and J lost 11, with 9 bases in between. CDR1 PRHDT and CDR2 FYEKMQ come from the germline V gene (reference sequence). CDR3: CASSLESAVQYF. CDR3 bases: TGTGCCAGCAGCTTAGAATCAGCGGTTCAGTACTTC. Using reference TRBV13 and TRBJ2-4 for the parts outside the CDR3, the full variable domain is AAGVIQSPRHLIKEKRETATLKCYPIPRHDTVYWYQQGPGQDPQFLISFYEKMQSDKGSIPDRFSAQQFSDYHSELNMSSLELGDSALYFCASSLESAVQYFGAGTRLSVL.

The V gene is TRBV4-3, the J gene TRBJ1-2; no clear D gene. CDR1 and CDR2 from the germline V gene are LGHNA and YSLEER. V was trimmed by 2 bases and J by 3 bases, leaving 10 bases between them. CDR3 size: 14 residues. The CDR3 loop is CASSQILTDYGYTF. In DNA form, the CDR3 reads TGCGCCAGCAGCCAAATCCTTACAGACTATGGCTACACCTTC.

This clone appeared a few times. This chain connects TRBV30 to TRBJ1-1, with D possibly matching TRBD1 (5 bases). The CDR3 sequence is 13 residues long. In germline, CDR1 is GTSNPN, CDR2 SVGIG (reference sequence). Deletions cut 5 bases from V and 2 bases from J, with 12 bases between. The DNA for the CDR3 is TGTGCCTGGGGGAGGGGCGATAACACTGAAGCTTTCTTT. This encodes CAWGRGDNTEAFF.

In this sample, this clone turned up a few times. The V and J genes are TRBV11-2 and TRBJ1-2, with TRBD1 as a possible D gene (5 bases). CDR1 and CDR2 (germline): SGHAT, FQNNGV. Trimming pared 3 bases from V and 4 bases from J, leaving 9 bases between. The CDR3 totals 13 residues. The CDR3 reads CASSFSGAYGYTF. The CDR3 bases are TGTGCCAGCAGCTTTTCCGGGGCCTATGGCTACACCTTC. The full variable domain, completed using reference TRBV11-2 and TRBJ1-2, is EAGVAQSPRYKIIEKRQSVAFWCNPISGHATLYWYQQILGQGPKLLIQFQNNGVVDDSQLPKDRFSAERLKGVDSTLKIQPAKLEDSAVYLCASSFSGAYGYTFGSGTRLTVV.

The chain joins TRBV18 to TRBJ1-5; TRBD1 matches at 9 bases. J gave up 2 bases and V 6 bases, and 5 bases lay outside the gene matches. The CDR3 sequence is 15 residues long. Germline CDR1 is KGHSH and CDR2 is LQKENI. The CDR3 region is CASSRTGVRNQPQHF. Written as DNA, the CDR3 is TGTGCCAGCTCGCGGACAGGGGTTCGCAATCAGCCCCAGCATTTT.

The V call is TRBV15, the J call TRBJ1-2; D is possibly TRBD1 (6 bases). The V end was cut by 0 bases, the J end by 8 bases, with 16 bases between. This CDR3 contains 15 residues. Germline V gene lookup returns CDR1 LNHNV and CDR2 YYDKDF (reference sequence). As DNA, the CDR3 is TGTGCCACCAGCAGAGATCTGGGGGGCGCAGAAGGCTACACCTTC. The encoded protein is CATSRDLGGAEGYTF. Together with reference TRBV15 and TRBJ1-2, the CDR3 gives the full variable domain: DAMVIQNPRYQVTQFGKPVTLSCSQTLNHNVMYWYQQKSSQAPKLLFHYYDKDFNNEADTPDNFQSRRPNTSFCFLDIRSPGLGDTAMYLCATSRDLGGAEGYTFGSGTRLTVV.

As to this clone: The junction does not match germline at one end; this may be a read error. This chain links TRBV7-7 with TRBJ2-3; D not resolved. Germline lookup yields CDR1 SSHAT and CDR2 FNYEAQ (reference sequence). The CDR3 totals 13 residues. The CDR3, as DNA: TGTGCTAGCAGCTTAGATGCGCGAGATACGCAGTATTTT. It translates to CASSLDARDTQYF. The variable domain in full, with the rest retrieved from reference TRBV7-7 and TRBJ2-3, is GAGVSQSPRYKVTKRGQDVTLRCDPISSHATLYWYQQALGQGPEFLTYFNYEAQPDKSGLPSDRFSAERPEGSISTLTIQRTEQRDSAMYRCASSLDARDTQYFGPGTRLTVL.

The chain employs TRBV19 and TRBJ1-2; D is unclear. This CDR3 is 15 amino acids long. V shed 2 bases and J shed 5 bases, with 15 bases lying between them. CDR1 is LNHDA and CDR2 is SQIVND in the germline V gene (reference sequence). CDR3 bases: TGTGCCAGTAGTATACAGAGCGACGCTATTTATGGCTACACCTTC. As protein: CASSIQSDAIYGYTF.

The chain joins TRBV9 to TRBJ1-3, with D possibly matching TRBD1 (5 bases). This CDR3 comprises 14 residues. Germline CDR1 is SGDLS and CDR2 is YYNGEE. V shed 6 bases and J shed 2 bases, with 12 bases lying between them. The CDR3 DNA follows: TGTGCCAGCACCACAGGAATTGCTGGAAACACCATATATTTT. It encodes CASTTGIAGNTIYF.

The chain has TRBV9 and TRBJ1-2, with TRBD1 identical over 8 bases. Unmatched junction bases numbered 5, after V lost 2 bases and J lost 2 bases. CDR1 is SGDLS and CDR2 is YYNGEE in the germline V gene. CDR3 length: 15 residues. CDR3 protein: CASSVSQGVNYGYTF. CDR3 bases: TGTGCCAGCAGCGTTTCACAGGGGGTGAACTATGGCTACACCTTC.

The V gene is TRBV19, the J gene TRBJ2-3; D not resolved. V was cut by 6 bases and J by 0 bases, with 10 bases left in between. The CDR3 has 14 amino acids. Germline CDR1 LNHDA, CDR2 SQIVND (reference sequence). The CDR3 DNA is TGTGCCAGTAGGGAACAAGTGAGCACAGATACGCAGTATTTT. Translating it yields CASREQVSTDTQYF.

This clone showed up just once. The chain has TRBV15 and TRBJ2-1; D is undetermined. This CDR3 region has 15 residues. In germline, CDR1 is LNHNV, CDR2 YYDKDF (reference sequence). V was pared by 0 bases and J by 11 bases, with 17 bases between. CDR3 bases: TGTGCCACCAGCAGAGATCTTGGGTCGCCTCGGAAGCAGTTCTTC. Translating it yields CATSRDLGSPRKQFF.

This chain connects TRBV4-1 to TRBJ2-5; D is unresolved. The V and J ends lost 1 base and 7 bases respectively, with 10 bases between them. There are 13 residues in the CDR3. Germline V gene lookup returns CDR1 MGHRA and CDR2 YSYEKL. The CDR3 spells CASSQVLGGTQYF. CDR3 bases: TGCGCCAGCAGCCAAGTTCTAGGCGGGACCCAGTACTTC.

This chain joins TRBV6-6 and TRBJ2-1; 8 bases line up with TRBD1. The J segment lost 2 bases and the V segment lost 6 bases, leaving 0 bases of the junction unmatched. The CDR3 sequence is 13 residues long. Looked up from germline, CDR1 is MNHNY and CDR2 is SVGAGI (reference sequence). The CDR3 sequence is CASRDRAYNEQFF. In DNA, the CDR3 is TGTGCCAGCAGGGACAGGGCCTACAATGAGCAGTTCTTC.

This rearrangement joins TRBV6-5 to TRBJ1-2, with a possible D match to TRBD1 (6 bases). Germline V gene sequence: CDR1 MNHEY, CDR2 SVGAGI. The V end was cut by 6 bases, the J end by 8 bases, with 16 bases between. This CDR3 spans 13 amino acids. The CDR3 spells CASRVWGAEGYTF. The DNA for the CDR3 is TGTGCCAGCAGGGTCTGGGGGGCTGAGGGCTACACCTTC.

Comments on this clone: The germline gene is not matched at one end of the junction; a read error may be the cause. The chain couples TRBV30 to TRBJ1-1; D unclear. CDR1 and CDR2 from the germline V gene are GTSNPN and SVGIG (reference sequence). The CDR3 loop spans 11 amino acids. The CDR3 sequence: CAWSDRRSKIF. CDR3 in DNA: TGTGCCTGGAGCGATAGGCGTTCGAAGATCTTT.

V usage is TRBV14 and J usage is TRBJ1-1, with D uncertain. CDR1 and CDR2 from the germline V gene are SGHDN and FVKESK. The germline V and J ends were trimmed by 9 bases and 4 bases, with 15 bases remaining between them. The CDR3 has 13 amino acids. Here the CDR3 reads CASSWFGSTEAFF. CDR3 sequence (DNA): TGTGCCAGTAGTTGGTTCGGTAGCACTGAAGCTTTCTTT.

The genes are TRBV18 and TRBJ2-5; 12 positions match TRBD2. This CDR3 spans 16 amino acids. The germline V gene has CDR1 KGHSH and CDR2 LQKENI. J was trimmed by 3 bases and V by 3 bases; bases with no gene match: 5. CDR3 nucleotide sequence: TGTGCCAGCTCACCTGTACTAGCGGGGGGAAAAGAGACCCAGTACTTC. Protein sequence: CASSPVLAGGKETQYF.

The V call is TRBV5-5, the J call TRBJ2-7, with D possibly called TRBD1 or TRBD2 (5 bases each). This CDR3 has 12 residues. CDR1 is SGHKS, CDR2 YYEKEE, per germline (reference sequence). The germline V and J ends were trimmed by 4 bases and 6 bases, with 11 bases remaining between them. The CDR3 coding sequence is TGTGCCAGCAGCCCCGGGACGTTCGAGCAGTACTTC. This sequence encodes CASSPGTFEQYF.